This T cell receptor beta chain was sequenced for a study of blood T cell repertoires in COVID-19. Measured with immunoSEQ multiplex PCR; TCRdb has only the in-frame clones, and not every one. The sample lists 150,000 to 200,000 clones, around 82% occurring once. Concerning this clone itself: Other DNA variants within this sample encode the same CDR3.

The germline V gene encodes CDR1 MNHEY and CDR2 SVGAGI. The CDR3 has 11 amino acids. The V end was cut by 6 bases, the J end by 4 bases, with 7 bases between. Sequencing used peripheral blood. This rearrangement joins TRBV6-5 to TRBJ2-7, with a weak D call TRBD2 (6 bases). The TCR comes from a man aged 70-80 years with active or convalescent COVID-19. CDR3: CASRGGYEQYF. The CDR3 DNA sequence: TGTGCCAGCAGGGGGGGTTACGAGCAGTACTTC.